Each of the 8 T cell receptor beta chains below was sequenced from the same sample in a study of T cell responses to AZD1222 COVID-19 vaccine. TCRdb keeps only in-frame clones here, not all; method: immunoSEQ multiplex PCR. The profile covers about 100,000 clones, with about 90% appearing a single time and roughly 1.8% taken by the ten largest. Here the sequenced sample was peripheral blood, taken on day 0 of AZD1222 vaccination. Receptors originate from an adult in good health.

The chain links TRBV5-4 to TRBJ2-3; D might be TRBD1 (5 bases). The V gene's germline CDR1 is SGHNT and CDR2 YYREEE (reference sequence). The V end lost 2 bases, the J end lost 2 bases, and 12 bases lay between the germline ends. The CDR3 is made up of 15 amino acids. CDR3 DNA: TGTGCCAGCAGCTTTGGGGCAGGGAACACAGATACGCAGTATTTT. Its translation is CASSFGAGNTDTQYF.

The J gene is TRBJ2-1, the V gene TRBV5-6; no clear D. The germline CDR1 and CDR2 sequences are SGHDT and YYEEEE. V was cut by 1 base and J by 0 bases, with 20 bases left in between. This CDR3 is built from 19 residues. CDR3 sequence reads: CASSLWTPRRGISYNEQFF. In nucleotides, the CDR3 is TGTGCCAGCAGCTTGTGGACGCCACGCAGAGGTATCTCCTACAATGAGCAGTTCTTC. The variable domain in full, completed from reference TRBV5-6 and TRBJ2-1, reads DAGVTQSPTHLIKTRGQQVTLRCSPKSGHDTVSWYQQALGQGPQFIFQYYEEEERQRGNFPDRFSGHQFPNYSSELNVNALLLGDSALYLCASSLWTPRRGISYNEQFFGPGTRLTVL.

The chain combines TRBV7-8 with TRBJ1-4; 7 bases fit TRBD1. The CDR3 is made up of 15 amino acids. Germline V gene sequence: CDR1 SGHVS, CDR2 FQNEAQ. Unmatched junction bases numbered 9, after V lost 5 bases and J lost 6 bases. The CDR3 sequence is CASSPNHRGYEKLFF. CDR3 DNA sequence: TGTGCCAGCAGCCCCAACCACAGGGGTTATGAAAAACTGTTTTTT.

This chain joins TRBV7-9 and TRBJ2-1; 7 nucleotides agree with TRBD2. CDR3 length equals 17 residues. J was trimmed by 7 bases and V by 4 bases; bases with no gene match: 16. Germline V gene lookup returns CDR1 SEHNR and CDR2 FQNEAQ (reference sequence). The CDR3 spells CASSSPGLKKGDNEQFF. For the CDR3, the DNA is TGTGCCAGCAGCTCACCGGGACTAAAGAAGGGAGATAATGAGCAGTTCTTC.

Only one count was recorded for this clone. V usage is TRBV10-3 and J usage is TRBJ2-7; 9 bases are shared with TRBD1. Germline trimming cut 6 bases from V and 5 bases from J; bases unmatched to any gene: 8. Germline V lookup: CDR1 ENHRY, CDR2 SYGVKD. The CDR3 loop spans 14 amino acids. CDR3 DNA sequence: TGTGCCATCAGGGGGCCGGGACAGGGTGACGAGCAGTACTTC. Protein product: CAIRGPGQGDEQYF.

V gene TRBV24-1 combines with J gene TRBJ1-2; 12 bases line up with TRBD1. The CDR3 consists of 15 residues. V trimming: 9 bases; J trimming: 2 bases; junction bases outside the gene matches: 6. Germline CDR1 reads KGHDR; CDR2 reads SFDVKD. The CDR3 sequence is CATYGTGGGNYGYTF. CDR3 DNA: TGTGCCACCTACGGGACAGGGGGCGGAAACTATGGCTACACCTTC.

The V and J genes are TRBV3-1 (or the pseudogene TRBV3-2) and TRBJ1-2, with unresolved D. This CDR3 region has 13 residues. Trimming pared 1 base from V and 6 bases from J, leaving 9 bases between. Germline-derived CDR1 and CDR2 are LGHDT and YNNKEL (reference sequence). The CDR3 sequence is CASSQVSWDGYTF. The DNA for the CDR3 is TGTGCCAGCAGCCAAGTGAGTTGGGATGGCTACACCTTC.

This rearrangement joins TRBV28 to TRBJ1-3; tentatively, D is TRBD1 (5 bases). Germline CDR1 reads MDHEN; CDR2 reads SYDVKM. The CDR3 has 15 residues. Trimming took 5 bases from V and 5 from J, leaving 16 bases between them. CDR3 protein: CASSPWDRRRNTIYF. The CDR3 bases are TGTGCCAGCAGTCCCTGGGACCGCCGGAGAAACACCATATATTTT.